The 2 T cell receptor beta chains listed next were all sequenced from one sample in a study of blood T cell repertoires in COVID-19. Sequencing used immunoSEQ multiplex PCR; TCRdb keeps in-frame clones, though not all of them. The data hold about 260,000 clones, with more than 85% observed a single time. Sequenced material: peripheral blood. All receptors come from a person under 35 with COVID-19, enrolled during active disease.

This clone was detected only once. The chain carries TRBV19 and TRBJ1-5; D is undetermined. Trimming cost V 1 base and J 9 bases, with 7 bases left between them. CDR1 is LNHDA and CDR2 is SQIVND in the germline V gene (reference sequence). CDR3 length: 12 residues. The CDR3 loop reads CASSIAPGPQHF. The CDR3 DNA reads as TGTGCCAGTAGTATAGCGCCAGGGCCCCAGCATTTT.

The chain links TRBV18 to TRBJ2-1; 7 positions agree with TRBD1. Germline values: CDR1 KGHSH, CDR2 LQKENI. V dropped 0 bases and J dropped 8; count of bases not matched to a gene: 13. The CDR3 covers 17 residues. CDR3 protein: CASSPPGGNVGVDEQFF. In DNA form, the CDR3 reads TGTGCCAGCTCACCACCAGGGGGCAATGTGGGAGTCGATGAGCAGTTCTTC.